This T cell receptor (beta chain) was captured in a study of blood T cells in healthy people across ages. Then a second PCR, running roughly 7 to 11 cycles, was carried out with a sample-barcoded 5' primer and a J-beta primer mix. Every cDNA molecule carried a tag from a template-switch adaptor bearing 12 random nucleotides. MiXCR, run by TCRdb on the 5' RACE reads, gives a single entry per CDR3 protein. The table records 1 million to 1.2 million distinct CDR3 sequences, under 40% of them present only once. In this sample, this clonotype turned up many times. The sequencing sample was made of blood. The sequence was collected from a man between 18 and 29 years old in good health.

The CDR3 is CASSPGPSYEQYF. The CDR3, as DNA: TGTGCCAGCAGTCCCGGGCCCTCCTACGAGCAGTACTTC. This sequence joins TRBV4-2 and TRBJ2-7, with no clear D. The CDR3 loop spans 13 amino acids. Trimming cost V 6 bases and J 0 bases, with 9 bases left between them. Germline CDR1 LGHNA, CDR2 YNFKEQ.